This TCR beta chain was sequenced during a study of CD8+CD57+ T cells in acquired aplastic anemia. As for the study in general: On average, sorted CD4+ and CD8+ cells gave approximately 3.5 ug of DNA.

The template used for profiling TCR beta VDJ and CDR3 was genomic DNA. TCRdb reanalysed the reads using MiXCR and keeps one entry per CDR3 protein. The repertoire consists of some 160,000 distinct CDR3 sequences, with less than 50% occurring once and the leading ten covering about 2.9%. Trimming stripped 4 bases from V and 10 bases from J, with 17 bases between. The CDR3 spans 13 residues. The germline V gene encodes CDR1 SGDLS and CDR2 YYNGEE. Many counts were recorded for this clonotype. The antigen is not known. An expansion of CD8+CD57+ cells by flow cytometry had been shown in patients chosen for sequencing. Among the patients, none had received any therapy at the time of blood sampling. Study-level points and caveats: Patients and healthy controls showed no significant CD8+ Simpson's diversity difference. Patients and controls were found to share over 25 CD8+ CDR3 sequences.

The gene calls are TRBV9 and TRBJ2-5; the D is unclear. The receptor comes from a human donor with aplastic anemia. The sample was sorted CD4+, CD8+, or CD8+CD57+ T cells (not recorded which) from PBMCs. CDR3 nucleotide sequence: TGTGCCAGCAGCTTCGACTTCGGGTCGGACCAGTACTTC. Amino acid sequence: CASSFDFGSDQYF.